This passage covers 27 T cell receptor beta chains from one sample sequenced in a study of blood T cell repertoires in COVID-19. Libraries were prepared by immunoSEQ multiplex PCR; TCRdb keeps only in-frame clonotypes and omits some of them. In the table there are around 230,000 clones, 75% to 90% of which are singletons. Sequencing was done on a sample of peripheral blood. Every receptor here comes from a woman in her 70s with active or convalescent COVID-19.

Written as DNA, the CDR3 is TGTGCCAGTAGTGCGGGGGGCCAAAGTGAAAAACTGTTTTTT. Amino acids: CASSAGGQSEKLFF. This rearrangement joins TRBV19 to TRBJ1-4, with TRBD1 as a possible D gene (6 bases). This CDR3 has 14 amino acids. V was clipped by 5 bases and J by 7 bases, with 14 bases between them. CDR1 and CDR2 (germline): LNHDA, SQIVND (reference sequence). Full variable domain (remainder filled in from reference TRBV19 and TRBJ1-4): DGGITQSPKYLFRKEGQNVTLSCEQNLNHDAMYWYRQDPGQGLRLIYYSQIVNDFQKGDIAEGYSVSREKKESFPLTVTSAQKNPTAFYLCASSAGGQSEKLFFGSGTQLSVL.

V usage is TRBV30 and J usage is TRBJ1-5; D is possibly TRBD1 (6 bases). CDR1 and CDR2 from the germline V gene are GTSNPN and SVGIG (reference sequence). The CDR3 loop spans 13 amino acids. V shed 2 bases and J shed 3 bases, with 8 bases lying between them. The CDR3 coding sequence is TGTGCCTGGAGTAGACAGGACAATCAGCCCCAGCATTTT. Protein sequence: CAWSRQDNQPQHF.

The chain links TRBV5-1 to TRBJ2-1; TRBD2 matches at 11 bases. The CDR3 sequence is 15 residues long. Germline values: CDR1 SGHRS, CDR2 YFSETQ. V dropped 1 base and J dropped 4; count of bases not matched to a gene: 1. CDR3 nucleotides: TGCGCCAGCAGCTTGACTAGCGGGGGTTACAATGAGCAGTTCTTC. This codes for CASSLTSGGYNEQFF.

This sequence joins TRBV25-1 and TRBJ2-2; maybe TRBD2 (6 bases). Germline V gene lookup returns CDR1 MGHDK and CDR2 SYGVNS. V gave up 6 bases and J gave up 0 bases, with 11 bases separating them. The CDR3 consists of 15 residues. This CDR3 is CASRSPGANTGELFF. CDR3 nucleotides: TGTGCCAGCAGGAGTCCGGGGGCGAACACCGGGGAGCTGTTTTTT.

The gene calls are TRBV6-6 and TRBJ2-6; 8 bases are a match to TRBD2. Unmatched junction bases numbered 5, after V lost 11 bases and J lost 2 bases. The CDR3 runs 14 residues. CDR1 MNHNY and CDR2 SVGAGI come from the germline V gene (reference sequence). The DNA for the CDR3 is TGTGCCGTCGGGGGGGGTGCTGGGGCCAACGTCCTGACTTTC. Translation: CAVGGGAGANVLTF.

The chain carries TRBV28 and TRBJ2-3; TRBD1 agrees at 7 bases. Germline assignment: CDR1 MDHEN and CDR2 SYDVKM. The CDR3 totals 15 residues. Trimming removed 4 bases from V and 2 bases from J; junction bases left unmatched: 6. DNA of the CDR3: TGTGCCAGCAGTTCGCTAGACAGGGTCACAGATACGCAGTATTTT. Amino acid sequence: CASSSLDRVTDTQYF.

The V and J genes are TRBV18 and TRBJ2-5; the D gene is possibly TRBD2 (5 bases). V dropped 2 bases and J dropped 7 bases, with 14 bases sitting between them. Germline CDR1 is KGHSH and CDR2 is LQKENI. This CDR3 spans 14 amino acids. The CDR3 protein is CASSPKAARGTQYF. The DNA for the CDR3 is TGTGCCAGCTCACCAAAAGCTGCCCGGGGGACCCAGTACTTC.

The chain links TRBV12-5 to TRBJ2-3, with 11 bases aligning to TRBD2. CDR1 is LGHNT and CDR2 is FRNRAP in the germline V gene. V was clipped by 1 base and J by 0 bases; unmatched bases: 12. CDR3 length: 20 amino acids. In DNA form, the CDR3 reads TGTGCTAGTGGTTTGGGACGGACTAGCGGGCCTGGTTATAGCACAGATACGCAGTATTTT. This gives the protein CASGLGRTSGPGYSTDTQYF.

The gene calls are TRBV10-2 and TRBJ2-1, with D maybe TRBD2 (6 bases). CDR3 length: 15 residues. Germline-derived CDR1 and CDR2 are WSHSY and SAAADI. V shed 7 bases and J shed 1 base, with 14 bases lying between them. CDR3 DNA sequence: TGCGCCAGCACCCCTCTGGGGGGATCCTACAATGAGCAGTTCTTC. Protein product: CASTPLGGSYNEQFF.

This clone was observed a few times. J is TRBJ1-1 and V is TRBV7-2; 10 bases fit TRBD1. Germline-derived CDR1 and CDR2 are SGHTA and FQGNSA. The CDR3 covers 16 residues. V shed 1 base and J 4 bases; nucleotides not matched to a gene: 6. As DNA, the CDR3 is TGTGCCAGCAGCTTAGTCGGAGACAGGGGGCCCACTGAAGCTTTCTTT. Protein product: CASSLVGDRGPTEAFF.

The chain carries TRBV10-2 and TRBJ2-5, with D unclear. CDR1 and CDR2 from the germline V gene are WSHSY and SAAADI. This CDR3 is 11 amino acids long. V was pared by 8 bases and J by 1 base, with 5 bases between. CDR3 nucleotides: TGCGCCAGCGCTACCCAAGAGACCCAGTACTTC. Protein sequence: CASATQETQYF.

In this sample, this clone turned up a few times. The gene calls are TRBV6-5 and TRBJ1-5, with a possible D match to TRBD1 (6 bases). Germline lookup yields CDR1 MNHEY and CDR2 SVGAGI. The CDR3 has 13 amino acids. Trimming pared 8 bases from V and 5 bases from J, leaving 13 bases between. This chain's CDR3 is CASLDSGDQPQHF. CDR3 DNA sequence: TGTGCCAGCTTGGACAGTGGGGATCAGCCCCAGCATTTT.

The chain carries TRBV18 and TRBJ1-2; perhaps TRBD1 as D (5 bases). Trimming left V 3 bases short and J 4 bases short, with 18 bases between. Germline loops: CDR1 KGHSH, CDR2 LQKENI. This CDR3 contains 16 residues. The CDR3 DNA reads as TGTGCCAGCTCACCTACAACAGGCTTTGGGTTCTATGGCTACACCTTC. Translated, it gives CASSPTTGFGFYGYTF.

The chain carries TRBV10-3 and TRBJ2-1; 12 nucleotides agree with TRBD2. CDR3 length: 17 amino acids. The J segment lost 8 bases and the V segment lost 6 bases, leaving 14 bases of the junction unmatched. Germline lookup yields CDR1 ENHRY and CDR2 SYGVKD. The CDR3 DNA reads TGTGCCATCAGGGCTAGCGGGGGGGCCGGCACGAGCGATGAGCAGTTCTTC. Amino acid sequence: CAIRASGGAGTSDEQFF.

The chain's CDR3 is CAWSVGSGNNEQFF. CDR3 nucleotides: TGTGCCTGGAGTGTAGGTAGCGGCAACAATGAGCAGTTCTTC. The rearrangement uses TRBV30 and TRBJ2-1, with a tentative D call TRBD2 (6 bases). V was shortened by 0 bases and J by 5 bases, with 11 bases between the two germline ends. Germline V gene lookup returns CDR1 GTSNPN and CDR2 SVGIG (reference sequence). This CDR3 region has 14 residues.

Details on this clone: Different DNA sequences within this sample yield the same CDR3. The chain couples TRBV18 to TRBJ2-3, with 7 bases that match TRBD2. Trimming took 6 bases from V and 3 from J; bases not matched to a gene: 3. Germline V gene data show CDR1 as KGHSH and CDR2 as LQKENI. CDR3 length: 13 amino acids. Here the CDR3 DNA reads TGTGCCAGCTCTACGGGAGGAACAGATACGCAGTATTTT. Protein: CASSTGGTDTQYF.

The chain uses TRBV5-1 and TRBJ2-5, with TRBD2 matching over 9 bases. J gave up 1 base and V 0 bases, and 4 bases lay outside the gene matches. The V gene's germline CDR1 is SGHRS and CDR2 YFSETQ. The CDR3 totals 16 residues. CDR3 sequence (DNA): TGCGCCAGCAGCTTGGGTGGACTAGCGTCCCAAGAGACCCAGTACTTC. Encoded protein: CASSLGGLASQETQYF.

This chain connects TRBV5-4 to TRBJ2-2; 12 bases match TRBD1. V lost 0 bases, J lost 5 bases, and 2 bases stayed unmatched. This CDR3 comprises 16 residues. From germline, CDR1 is SGHNT and CDR2 YYREEE (reference sequence). The CDR3 is CASSLGDRGRTGELFF. The DNA of the CDR3 is TGTGCCAGCAGCTTGGGGGACAGGGGGCGAACCGGGGAGCTGTTTTTT.

CDR3 region: CASSLAAYGNTIYF. DNA for the CDR3: TGCGCCAGCAGCTTGGCAGCGTATGGAAACACCATATATTTT. The chain is built from TRBV5-1 and TRBJ1-3; D is undetermined. Germline values: CDR1 SGHRS, CDR2 YFSETQ. Trimming stripped 0 bases from V and 3 bases from J, with 7 bases between. The CDR3 is 14 residues long.

The chain has TRBV15 and TRBJ1-2, with D unclear. Germline V gene lookup returns CDR1 LNHNV and CDR2 YYDKDF (reference sequence). This CDR3 is 16 amino acids long. V lost 3 bases and J lost 3, with 17 bases in between. The CDR3 is CATSRTRISVDYGYTF. CDR3 nucleotides: TGTGCCACCAGCAGGACGAGGATCTCGGTAGACTATGGCTACACCTTC.

The chain carries TRBV18 and TRBJ1-4, with D possibly TRBD1 on 6 matching bases. Trimming pared 2 bases from V and 4 bases from J, leaving 20 bases between. This CDR3 comprises 18 residues. Germline V lookup: CDR1 KGHSH, CDR2 LQKENI. CDR3: CASSPWRQADYFNEKLFF. The CDR3 DNA sequence: TGTGCCAGCTCACCATGGAGACAGGCGGATTACTTTAATGAAAAACTGTTTTTT.

This rearrangement joins TRBV15 to TRBJ1-6; no firm D call. Germline-derived CDR1 and CDR2 are LNHNV and YYDKDF (reference sequence). The CDR3 extends over 15 amino acids. Trimming removed 5 bases at V and 9 bases at J, with 17 bases between. This chain's CDR3 is CATSREVVMGSPLHF. The DNA for the CDR3 is TGTGCCACCAGCCGGGAGGTGGTGATGGGTTCACCCCTCCACTTT. Full variable domain (missing parts from reference TRBV15 and TRBJ1-6): DAMVIQNPRYQVTQFGKPVTLSCSQTLNHNVMYWYQQKSSQAPKLLFHYYDKDFNNEADTPDNFQSRRPNTSFCFLDIRSPGLGDTAMYLCATSREVVMGSPLHFGNGTRLTVT.

The table lists this clone with a few counts. V gene TRBV29-1 combines with J gene TRBJ1-1; 7 bases agree with TRBD1. The CDR3 has 13 amino acids. Germline CDR1 SQVTM, CDR2 ANQGSEA. Losses at the gene ends were 7 bases for V and 2 bases for J; bases not matched to a gene: 7. The CDR3 loop is CSAAQGTNTEAFF. The CDR3 DNA is TGCAGCGCCGCACAGGGGACCAACACTGAAGCTTTCTTT.

The chain is built from TRBV7-9 and TRBJ1-6, with D maybe TRBD1 (6 bases). The germline V gene has CDR1 SEHNR and CDR2 FQNEAQ (reference sequence). V lost 8 bases, J lost 5 bases, and 7 bases lay in between. The CDR3 spans 12 residues. For the CDR3, the DNA is TGTGCCAGCCACAGGGATAATTCACCCCTCCACTTT. It specifies CASHRDNSPLHF.

The chain is built from TRBV11-2 and TRBJ1-4; D may be TRBD1 (6 bases). Trimming cost V 4 bases and J 7 bases, with 10 bases left between them. Germline lookup yields CDR1 SGHAT and CDR2 FQNNGV. This CDR3 has 13 residues. CDR3 nucleotides: TGTGCCAGCAGCTACGGGACAACTGAAAAACTGTTTTTT. This sequence encodes CASSYGTTEKLFF.

The genes are TRBV9 and TRBJ2-7; TRBD2 aligns across 9 bases. The germline gives CDR1 SGDLS, CDR2 YYNGEE. V trimming: 4 bases; J trimming: 3 bases; junction bases outside the gene matches: 11. The CDR3 runs 16 residues. The DNA of the CDR3 is TGTGCCAGCAGCCCCCTTGGCCTAGCGGGGAGCTACGAGCAGTACTTC. Protein sequence: CASSPLGLAGSYEQYF.

This chain connects TRBV11-3 to TRBJ1-6; TRBD1 is a possible D gene (6 bases). The germline CDR1 and CDR2 sequences are SGHNT and YENEEA. There are 13 residues in the CDR3. The V gene lost 2 bases and the J gene lost 11 bases, with 10 bases spanning the gap. CDR3 residues: CASSLNRATPLHF. CDR3 coding DNA: TGTGCCAGCAGCTTAAACAGGGCTACACCCCTCCACTTT.